This T cell receptor beta chain was sequenced in a study of OX40 agonist ivuxolimab in advanced cancers. General study points: It was not determined which antigens were specifically recognized by the peripheral T cells that had undergone clonal expansion. CD4+ and CD8+ blood T cells expanded clonally by week 6 at 0.1 to 3.0 mg/kg.

The protocol was immunoSEQ multiplex PCR, while the TCRdb copy is restricted to in-frame clones and leaves out a portion. The sample yields 60,000 or so clones, about 85% seen once. No patient had autoimmune disease or received systemic immunosuppression. On cycle 4 day 1 and cycle 7 day 1, as well as at baseline, blood was sampled. As concerns this clone: Its specificity is not known.

Germline CDR1 and CDR2: SGHAT and FQDESV (reference sequence). This CDR3 spans 16 amino acids. The ends were cut back, 5 bases at V and 1 base at J, with 15 bases in the middle. The chain is built from TRBV11-1 and TRBJ2-1; D could derive from TRBD1 or TRBD2 (5 bases each). The origin of this receptor is an adult with an advanced solid tumor such as melanoma, head and neck, liver or kidney cancer. Sequenced here: CD4+ or CD8+ T cells sorted from blood, sampled in a trial of the OX40 agonist ivuxolimab. Here the CDR3 reads CASSIGGTFSYNEQFF. The CDR3 region has the DNA TGTGCCAGCAGCATAGGTGGGACCTTTTCCTACAATGAGCAGTTCTTC.